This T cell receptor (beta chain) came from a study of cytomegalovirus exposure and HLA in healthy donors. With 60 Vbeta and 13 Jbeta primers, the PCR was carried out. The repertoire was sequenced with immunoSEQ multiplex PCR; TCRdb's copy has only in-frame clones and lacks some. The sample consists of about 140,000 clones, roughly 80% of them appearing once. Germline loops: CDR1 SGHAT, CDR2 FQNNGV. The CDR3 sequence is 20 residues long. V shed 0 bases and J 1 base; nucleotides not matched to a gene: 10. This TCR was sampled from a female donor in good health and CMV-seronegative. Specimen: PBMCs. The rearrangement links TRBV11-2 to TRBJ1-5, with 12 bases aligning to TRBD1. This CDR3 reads CASSLDRVGTGGLSNQPQHF. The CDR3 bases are TGTGCCAGCAGCTTAGATCGAGTTGGGACAGGGGGCCTCAGCAATCAGCCCCAGCATTTT.